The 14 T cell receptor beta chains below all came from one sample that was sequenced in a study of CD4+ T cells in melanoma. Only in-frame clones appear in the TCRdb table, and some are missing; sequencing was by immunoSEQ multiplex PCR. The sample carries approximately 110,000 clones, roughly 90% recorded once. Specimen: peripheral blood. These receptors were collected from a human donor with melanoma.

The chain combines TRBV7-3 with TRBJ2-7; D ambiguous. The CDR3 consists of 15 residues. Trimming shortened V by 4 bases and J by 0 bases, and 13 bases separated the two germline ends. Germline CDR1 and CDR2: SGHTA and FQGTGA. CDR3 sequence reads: CASSSMLGSSYEQYF. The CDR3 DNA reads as TGTGCCAGCAGCTCCATGCTTGGTAGCTCCTACGAGCAGTACTTC.

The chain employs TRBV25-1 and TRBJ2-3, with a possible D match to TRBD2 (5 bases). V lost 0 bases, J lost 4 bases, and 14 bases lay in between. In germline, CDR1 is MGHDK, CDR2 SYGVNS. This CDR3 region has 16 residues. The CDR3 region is CASSEYRGLAADTQYF. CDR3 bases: TGTGCCAGCAGTGAATACAGAGGGCTAGCTGCAGATACGCAGTATTTT.

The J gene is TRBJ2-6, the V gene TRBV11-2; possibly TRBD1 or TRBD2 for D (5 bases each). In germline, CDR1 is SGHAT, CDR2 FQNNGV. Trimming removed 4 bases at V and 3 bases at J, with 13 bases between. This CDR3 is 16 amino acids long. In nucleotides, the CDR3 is TGTGCCAGCAGCTCCTCCTTTGGGGGTGGGGCCAACGTCCTGACTTTC. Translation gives CASSSSFGGGANVLTF. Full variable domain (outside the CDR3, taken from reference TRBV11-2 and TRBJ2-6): EAGVAQSPRYKIIEKRQSVAFWCNPISGHATLYWYQQILGQGPKLLIQFQNNGVVDDSQLPKDRFSAERLKGVDSTLKIQPAKLEDSAVYLCASSSSFGGGANVLTFGAGSRLTVL.

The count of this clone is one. The CDR3 protein is CASSLALTGFMDEQYF. CDR3 DNA: TGTGCCAGCAGCTTAGCCTTGACAGGGTTTATGGACGAGCAGTACTTC. The chain joins TRBV7-2 to TRBJ2-7; TRBD1 aligns across 7 bases. V lost 0 bases, J lost 5 bases, and 10 bases stayed unmatched. CDR1 SGHTA and CDR2 FQGNSA come from the germline V gene. The CDR3 runs 16 residues. Full variable domain (outside the CDR3, taken from reference TRBV7-2 and TRBJ2-7): GAGVSQSPSNKVTEKGKDVELRCDPISGHTALYWYRQSLGQGLEFLIYFQGNSAPDKSGLPSDRFSAERTGGSVSTLTIQRTQQEDSAVYLCASSLALTGFMDEQYFGPGTRLTVT.

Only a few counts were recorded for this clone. The CDR3 sequence: CASSFVLGTDTQYF. DNA for the CDR3: TGTGCCAGCAGTTTTGTCCTTGGGACAGATACGCAGTATTTT. V is TRBV28 and J is TRBJ2-3; D is uncertain. Trimming took off 3 bases at V and 3 bases at J, with 10 bases between the two ends. Germline-derived CDR1 and CDR2 are MDHEN and SYDVKM. This CDR3 has 14 residues. The whole variable domain, filled in from reference TRBV28 and TRBJ2-3, reads DVKVTQSSRYLVKRTGEKVFLECVQDMDHENMFWYRQDPGLGLRLIYFSYDVKMKEKGDIPEGYSVSREKKERFSLILESASTNQTSMYLCASSFVLGTDTQYFGPGTRLTVL.

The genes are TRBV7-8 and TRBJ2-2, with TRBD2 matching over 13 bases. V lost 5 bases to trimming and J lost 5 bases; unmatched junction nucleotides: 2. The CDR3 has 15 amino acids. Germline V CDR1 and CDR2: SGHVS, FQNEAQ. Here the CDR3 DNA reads TGTGCCAGCAGCAAACTAGCGGGGGGGACCGGGGAGCTGTTTTTT. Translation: CASSKLAGGTGELFF.

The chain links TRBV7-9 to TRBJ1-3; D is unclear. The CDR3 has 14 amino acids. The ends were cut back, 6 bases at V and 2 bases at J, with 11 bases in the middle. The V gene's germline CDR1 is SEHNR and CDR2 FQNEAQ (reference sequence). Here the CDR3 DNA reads TGTGCCAGCAGTTTTACGGGGACTGGAAACACCATATATTTT. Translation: CASSFTGTGNTIYF.

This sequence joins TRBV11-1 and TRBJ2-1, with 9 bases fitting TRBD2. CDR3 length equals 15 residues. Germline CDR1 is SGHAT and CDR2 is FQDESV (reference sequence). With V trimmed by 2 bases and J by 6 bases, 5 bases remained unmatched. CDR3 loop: CASSLLLAGGNEQFF. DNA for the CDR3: TGTGCCAGCAGCTTATTACTAGCGGGCGGCAATGAGCAGTTCTTC.

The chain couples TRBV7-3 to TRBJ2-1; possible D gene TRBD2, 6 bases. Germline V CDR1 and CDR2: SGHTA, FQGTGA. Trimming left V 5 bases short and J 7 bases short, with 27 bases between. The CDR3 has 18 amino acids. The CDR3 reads CASSPRGRAGLGYNEQFF. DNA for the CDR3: TGTGCCAGCAGCCCTAGGGGACGAGCGGGTCTGGGGTATAATGAGCAGTTCTTC.

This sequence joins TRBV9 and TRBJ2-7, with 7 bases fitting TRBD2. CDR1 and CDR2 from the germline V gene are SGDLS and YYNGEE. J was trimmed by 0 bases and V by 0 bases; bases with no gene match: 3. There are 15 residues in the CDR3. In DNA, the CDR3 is TGTGCCAGCAGCGTAGGGGAGGGTCTCTCCTACGAGCAGTACTTC. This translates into CASSVGEGLSYEQYF.

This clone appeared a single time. The CDR3 nucleotides are TGTGCCAGCAGCGACCCGGGACTCCCACAGGGGGGGGAGCAGTACTTC. Translating it yields CASSDPGLPQGGEQYF. The chain joins TRBV7-2 to TRBJ2-7, with D perhaps TRBD1 (8 bases). Between the trimmed V and J ends, which lost 5 bases and 7 bases, there was a span of 24 bases. The CDR3 spans 16 residues. Germline V CDR1 and CDR2: SGHTA, FQGNSA.

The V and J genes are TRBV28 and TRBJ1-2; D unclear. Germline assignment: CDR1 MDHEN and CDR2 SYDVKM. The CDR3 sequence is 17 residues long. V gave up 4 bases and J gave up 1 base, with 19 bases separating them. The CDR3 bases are TGTGCCAGCAGTTCCTCTGTCACAAGCAGCTTTAACTATGGCTACACCTTC. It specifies CASSSSVTSSFNYGYTF.

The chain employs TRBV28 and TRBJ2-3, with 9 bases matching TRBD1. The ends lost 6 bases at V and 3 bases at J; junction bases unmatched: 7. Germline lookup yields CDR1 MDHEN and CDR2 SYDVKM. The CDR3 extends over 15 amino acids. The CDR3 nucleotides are TGTGCCAGCAGCTCCCCGGGACAGGGAACAGATACGCAGTATTTT. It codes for CASSSPGQGTDTQYF.

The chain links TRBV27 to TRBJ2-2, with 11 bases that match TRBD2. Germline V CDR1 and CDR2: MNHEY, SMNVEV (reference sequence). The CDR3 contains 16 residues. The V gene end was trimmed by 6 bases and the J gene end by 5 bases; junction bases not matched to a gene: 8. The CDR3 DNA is TGTGCCAGCAGCCTAGCGGGGGGCGAGTGGACCGGGGAGCTGTTTTTT. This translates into CASSLAGGEWTGELFF.